Following are 21 T cell receptor beta chains from one sample sequenced in a study of Tregs in tolerant kidney transplant recipients. Sequencing was performed with immunoSEQ multiplex PCR; in TCRdb, only in-frame clones are kept and a portion is missing. The sample's table shows about 30,000 clones. Sequencing was performed on CD8+ T cells from blood, taken before the transplant. These receptors all stem from a human donor who received a combined kidney and bone marrow transplant.

Of note for this clone: The CDR3 goes on 3 residues after the read ends, and that part is filled in from the germline J gene. The chain has TRBV19 and TRBJ2-7, with 7 positions matching TRBD1. The CDR3 contains 13 residues. The V and J ends lost 3 bases and 2 bases, in that order; junction bases with no gene match: 1. Germline V lookup: CDR1 LNHDA, CDR2 SQIVND (reference sequence). The CDR3 DNA, read in part, is TGTGCCAGTAGTATGCAGGGGGCCTACGAG. Translated: CASSMQGAYE. The complete CDR3 reads CASSMQGAYEQYF.

To note about this clone: Sequencing ends 3 residues short of the CDR3 end; the germline J gene provides the rest. V gene TRBV30 combines with J gene TRBJ2-3; 10 bases match TRBD2. Germline CDR1 reads GTSNPN; CDR2 reads SVGIG (reference sequence). V trimming: 4 bases; J trimming: 3 bases; junction bases outside the gene matches: 7. The CDR3 sequence is 15 residues long. CDR3 DNA, as far as it was read: TGTGCCTGGATTTTAGCGGGGGGCAAGACAGATACG. Its translation is CAWILAGGKTDT. In full, the CDR3 reads CAWILAGGKTDTQYF.

In the case of this clone: The read is 3 residues too short to cover the CDR3 end, so that end is filled in from the germline J gene. The chain combines TRBV7-9 with TRBJ2-3, with TRBD2 identical over 14 bases. The CDR3 is 15 residues long. Trimming removed 5 bases from V and 6 bases from J; junction bases left unmatched: 4. CDR1 and CDR2 (germline): SEHNR, FQNEAQ (reference sequence). This chain's CDR3 is CASSRGLAGVDTQYF. The sequenced CDR3 bases are TGTGCCAGCAGCCGGGGACTAGCGGGAGTCGATACG.

Worth noting for this clone: Coverage ceases 3 residues before the CDR3 finishes, and the germline J gene fills in the end. The V gene is TRBV28, the J gene TRBJ1-1, with TRBD1 matching over 8 bases. V shed 6 bases and J 4 bases; nucleotides not matched to a gene: 10. Looked up from germline, CDR1 is MDHEN and CDR2 is SYDVKM. CDR3 length equals 15 residues. The CDR3 is CASSFWIDRGTEAFF. Partial CDR3 DNA: TGTGCCAGCAGCTTTTGGATTGACAGGGGCACTGAA.

Concerning this clone itself: The CDR3 is cut off 3 residues early in the read; its end comes from the germline J gene. The genes are TRBV5-4 and TRBJ2-5; D call uncertain. The V end was cut by 1 base, the J end by 4 bases, with 5 bases between. CDR3 size: 12 residues. The V gene's germline CDR1 is SGHNT and CDR2 YYREEE (reference sequence). CDR3 amino acids: CASSLRLETQYF. CDR3 bases read: TGTGCCAGCAGCTTGAGGCTAGAGACC. Full variable domain (remainder filled in from reference TRBV5-4 and TRBJ2-5): ETGVTQSPTHLIKTRGQQVTLRCSSQSGHNTVSWYQQALGQGPQFIFQYYREEENGRGNFPPRFSGLQFPNYSSELNVNALELDDSALYLCASSLRLETQYFGPGTRLLVL.

The CDR3: CASQTGRDQPQHF. The DNA read from the CDR3 is TGTGCCTCCCAAACAGGGCGCGATCAGCCC. V and J are TRBV30 and TRBJ1-5, with D possibly matching TRBD1 (6 bases). Sequencing ends 3 residues short of the CDR3 end; the germline J gene provides the rest. This CDR3 has 13 residues. The germline V gene encodes CDR1 GTSNPN and CDR2 SVGIG (reference sequence). Deletions cut 7 bases from V and 5 bases from J, with 15 bases between. Drawing the rest from reference TRBV30 and TRBJ1-5, the complete variable domain is SQTIHQWPATLVQPVGSPLSLECTVEGTSNPNLYWYRQAAGRGLQLLFYSVGIGQISSEVPQNLSASRPQDRQFILSSKKLLLSDSGFYLCASQTGRDQPQHFGDGTRLSIL.

The CDR3 DNA, read in part, is TGTGCCAGTAGTGCCGTGGGGGGGGAGGAGGAGACC. This translates into CASSAVGGEEET. The entire CDR3 protein reads CASSAVGGEEETQYF. The chain recombines TRBV19 with TRBJ2-5, with TRBD2 matching 7 bases. The read halts 3 residues ahead of the CDR3 end, with the missing end drawn from the germline J gene. V shed 5 bases, J shed 5 bases, and the junction held 11 bases outside the gene matches. The CDR3 has 15 residues. Per germline, CDR1 LNHDA and CDR2 SQIVND (reference sequence).

On this clone itself: The CDR3 end falls 3 residues outside the read, so it is completed with the germline J gene. The genes are TRBV19 and TRBJ2-7; the D is unclear. Per germline, CDR1 LNHDA and CDR2 SQIVND (reference sequence). Deletions cut 8 bases from V and 3 bases from J, with 11 bases between. This CDR3 is built from 12 residues. CDR3 bases read: TGTGCCAGTGGTACGGGTTACTACGAG. Translation: CASGTGYYE. The CDR3 in full is CASGTGYYEQYF. The complete variable domain, with remaining parts taken from reference TRBV19 and TRBJ2-7, reads DGGITQSPKYLFRKEGQNVTLSCEQNLNHDAMYWYRQDPGQGLRLIYYSQIVNDFQKGDIAEGYSVSREKKESFPLTVTSAQKNPTAFYLCASGTGYYEQYFGPGTRLTVT.

A remark on this clone: The CDR3 extends 3 residues past the end of the read, so its final part is completed from the germline J gene. V usage is TRBV5-4 and J usage is TRBJ2-5; TRBD2 aligns across 12 bases. There are 15 residues in the CDR3. Germline V gene sequence: CDR1 SGHNT, CDR2 YYREEE (reference sequence). The V segment lost 4 bases and the J segment 4 bases; nucleotides outside the gene matches: 5. The CDR3 loop reads CASSPLAGGGETQYF. The covered CDR3 bases are TGTGCCAGCAGCCCACTAGCGGGGGGAGGAGAGACC.

On this clone itself: From the germline J gene comes the end of the CDR3, since the read stops 3 residues before it. This sequence joins TRBV19 and TRBJ2-1; TRBD1 aligns across 11 bases. CDR3 length: 16 residues. CDR1 is LNHDA, CDR2 SQIVND, per germline (reference sequence). V gave up 5 bases and J gave up 2 bases; unmatched junction bases: 5. The CDR3 DNA, read in part, is TGTGCCAGTAGTTGGGGACAGGGGGGGACCTACAATGAG. Protein: CASSWGQGGTYNE. The entire CDR3 protein is CASSWGQGGTYNEQFF.

Here the CDR3 reads CSVIDSANTIYF. Incomplete CDR3 DNA: TGCAGCGTTATTGACAGCGCGAACACC. The chain combines TRBV29-1 with TRBJ1-3, with D perhaps matching TRBD1 (5 bases). The read ends 3 residues shy of where the CDR3 ends; the end is completed using the germline J gene. V was clipped by 5 bases and J by 7 bases, with 12 bases between them. This CDR3 spans 12 amino acids. Germline CDR1 and CDR2: SQVTM and ANQGSEA.

Worth noting for this clone: The DNA ends 3 residues before the CDR3 does, and the rest of the CDR3 is filled in from the germline J gene. This chain uses TRBV19 with TRBJ2-7; 10 nucleotides agree with TRBD1. The length of the CDR3 is 15 residues. CDR1 is LNHDA, CDR2 SQIVND, per germline (reference sequence). J was trimmed by 3 bases and V by 3 bases; bases with no gene match: 5. The chain's CDR3 is CASSIGTGEYYEQYF. The part of the CDR3 DNA that was read is TGTGCCAGTAGTATCGGGACAGGGGAATACTACGAG.

With respect to this clone: From the germline J gene comes the end of the CDR3, since the read stops 3 residues before it. This chain joins TRBV20-1 and TRBJ2-2; 12 nucleotides match TRBD1. This CDR3 is 16 amino acids long. The germline CDR1 and CDR2 sequences are DFQATT and SNEGSKA (reference sequence). V dropped 6 bases and J dropped 6; count of bases not matched to a gene: 11. The covered CDR3 bases are TGCAGTGCCCCGCCTCCGGGACAGGGGGCCCCCGGGGAG. Its protein product is CSAPPPGQGAPGE. The full CDR3 sequence reads CSAPPPGQGAPGELFF.

Notes on this clone: The DNA ends 3 residues before the CDR3 does, and the rest of the CDR3 is filled in from the germline J gene. The V gene is TRBV7-6, the J gene TRBJ2-2, with 7 bases that match TRBD1. Per the germline V gene, CDR1 is SGHVS and CDR2 is FNYEAQ. V lost 7 bases to trimming and J lost 8 bases; unmatched junction nucleotides: 10. The CDR3 is 14 residues long. The CDR3 reads CASTHDRVAGELFF. CDR3 bases read: TGTGCCAGCACCCATGACAGGGTTGCGGGGGAG.

As for this clone: The read ends 3 residues early relative to the CDR3; the germline J gene fills the gap. The chain couples TRBV29-1 to TRBJ2-3; 7 bases map to TRBD1. The CDR3 contains 14 residues. With 3 bases clipped from V and 0 bases from J, the junction kept 3 bases outside the gene matches. Germline V gene sequence: CDR1 SQVTM, CDR2 ANQGSEA. Incomplete CDR3 DNA: TGCAGCGTTGACAGGGGGAGTAGCACAGATACG. Its protein is CSVDRGSSTDT. The CDR3 in full is CSVDRGSSTDTQYF.

Remarks on this clone: Read coverage stops 3 residues before the CDR3 terminus; the germline J gene supplies the remainder. This chain links TRBV10-3 with TRBJ1-2, with D possibly being TRBD1 (5 bases). Trimming took 0 bases from V and 4 from J, leaving 9 bases between them. Germline CDR1 reads ENHRY; CDR2 reads SYGVKD. CDR3 length equals 14 residues. CDR3 residues: CAISESQGGYGYTF. The part of the CDR3 DNA that was read is TGTGCCATCAGTGAGTCGCAGGGTGGCTATGGC.

In regard to this clone: Read sequence stops 3 residues before the CDR3 end, and the germline J gene provides the missing end. The gene calls are TRBV13 and TRBJ2-4, with D unresolved. The V and J ends lost 0 bases and 1 base respectively, with 13 bases between them. From germline, CDR1 is PRHDT and CDR2 FYEKMQ (reference sequence). This CDR3 comprises 17 residues. The CDR3 DNA, read in part, is TGTGCCAGCAGCTTAGGGGTGGCAGATTTGGCCAAAAACATT. Residues: CASSLGVADLAKNI. The whole CDR3 protein is CASSLGVADLAKNIQYF.

A note on this clone: The sequenced fragment ends 3 residues before the CDR3 boundary, so the rest is inferred from the germline J gene. The gene calls are TRBV7-8 and TRBJ1-5, with D perhaps matching TRBD1 (5 bases). Germline V gene lookup returns CDR1 SGHVS and CDR2 FQNEAQ. The CDR3 has 16 residues. With 5 bases removed from V and 1 base from J, the gap between germline ends came to 15 bases. The CDR3: CASSPAGGWSNQPQHF. The covered CDR3 bases are TGTGCCAGCAGCCCAGCCGGGGGATGGAGCAATCAGCCC.

Details on this clone: The read terminates 3 residues ahead of where the CDR3 ends, so the germline J gene completes it. V gene TRBV5-6 combines with J gene TRBJ2-7; TRBD2 matches at 7 bases. The trim removed 3 bases at V and 6 bases at J, leaving 9 bases unmatched. The CDR3 loop spans 14 amino acids. Germline CDR1 is SGHDT and CDR2 is YYEEEE. The CDR3 DNA, read in part, is TGTGCCAGCAGCTCATTCGGGGGGAGTCCCGAG. As protein: CASSSFGGSPE. The whole CDR3 sequence reads CASSSFGGSPEQYF.

In regard to this clone: The read ends 3 residues early relative to the CDR3; the germline J gene fills the gap. V gene TRBV7-9 combines with J gene TRBJ2-1, with no clear D. V was shortened by 1 base and J by 3 bases, with 10 bases between the two germline ends. The germline V gene encodes CDR1 SEHNR and CDR2 FQNEAQ (reference sequence). This CDR3 contains 15 residues. The covered CDR3 bases are TGTGCCAGCAGCTTAGTAGGGCCACTCTACAATGAG. Protein: CASSLVGPLYNE. The complete CDR3 sequence is CASSLVGPLYNEQFF.

Regarding this clone: Coverage ceases 3 residues before the CDR3 finishes, and the germline J gene fills in the end. V gene TRBV28 combines with J gene TRBJ2-7, with TRBD1 identical over 7 bases. The CDR3 loop spans 14 amino acids. The germline V gene encodes CDR1 MDHEN and CDR2 SYDVKM. V shed 3 bases and J 2 bases; nucleotides not matched to a gene: 4. CDR3 in amino acids: CASSFRDRPYEQYF. CDR3 bases read: TGTGCCAGCAGTTTCCGGGACAGACCCTACGAG.